This T cell receptor beta chain was recovered during a study of T cells in localized non-small cell lung cancer. Whole-study results and caveats: Detection in adjacent lung was observed for a median approximately 52 of the top 100 tumor clones.

Concerning this clone itself: The target antigen is unknown.

Profiling relied on immunoSEQ multiplex PCR, and the TCRdb table lists in-frame clones only, not all of them. Of 45,000 to 60,000 clones in the sample, about 85% are singletons; the top ten hold around 2.5%. The sample was PBMCs, taken before any cancer treatment. This clonotype originated in a man aged 40-75 years with stage II lung adenocarcinoma.

Here the CDR3 DNA reads TGCGCCAGCAGAACAGGGGGGGATGTCGGCACTGAAGCTTTCTTT. Its translation is CASRTGGDVGTEAFF. The rearrangement uses TRBV5-1 and TRBJ1-1; the match to TRBD1 covers 8 bases. With V trimmed by 5 bases and J by 4 bases, 10 bases remained unmatched. The CDR3 spans 15 residues. The V gene's germline CDR1 is SGHRS and CDR2 YFSETQ. Full variable domain (outside the CDR3, taken from reference TRBV5-1 and TRBJ1-1): KAGVTQTPRYLIKTRGQQVTLSCSPISGHRSVSWYQQTPGQGLQFLFEYFSETQRNKGNFPGRFSGRQFSNSRSEMNVSTLELGDSALYLCASRTGGDVGTEAFFGQGTRLTVV.